This T cell receptor (beta chain) was sequenced for a study of blood T cell repertoires in COVID-19. Study context: Samples representing acute and convalescent COVID-19 were sourced from the United States, Italy and Spain. PBMCs, B-cell-depleted T cells, or T cells provided the cDNA or gDNA that made up the material.

All enrollees were roughly 18 to 90 years old and from about 25 US areas. Categorization into cohorts depended on clinical history that participants reported. Measured with immunoSEQ multiplex PCR; TCRdb has only the in-frame clones, and not every one. The table records about 250,000 clones, roughly 85% of them present only once. V dropped 1 base and J dropped 3 bases, with 13 bases sitting between them. CDR3 length: 15 residues. Germline loops: CDR1 SEHNR, CDR2 FQNEAQ (reference sequence). This sequence was found in a woman aged 25 to 39 who had recovered from COVID-19. The sequencing sample was made of PBMCs or T cells enriched from blood (not recorded which). The chain employs TRBV7-9 and TRBJ2-7; D might be TRBD2 (6 bases). CDR3 sequence (DNA): TGTGCCAGCAGCTTAGGTGGGGGGAAATACTACGAGCAGTACTTC. Encoded protein: CASSLGGGKYYEQYF.